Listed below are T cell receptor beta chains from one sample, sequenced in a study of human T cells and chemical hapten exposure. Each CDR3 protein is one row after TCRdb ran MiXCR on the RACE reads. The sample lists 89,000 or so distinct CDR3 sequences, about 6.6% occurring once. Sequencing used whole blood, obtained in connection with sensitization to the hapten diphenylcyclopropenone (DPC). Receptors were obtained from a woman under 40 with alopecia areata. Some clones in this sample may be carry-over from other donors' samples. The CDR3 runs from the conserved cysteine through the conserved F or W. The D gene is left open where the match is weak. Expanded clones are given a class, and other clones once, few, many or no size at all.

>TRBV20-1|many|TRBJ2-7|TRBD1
TGCAGTGCTCCATGGCCGGGGACAGGGGCCTACGAGCAGTACTTC
CSAPWPGTGAYEQYF
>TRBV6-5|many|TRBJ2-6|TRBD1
TGTGCCAGCAGTTACTACGGACAGGGTGCCGCTGGGGCCAACGTCCTGACTTTC
CASSYYGQGAAGANVLTF
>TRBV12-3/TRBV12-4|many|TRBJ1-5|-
TGTGCCAGCAGCTTGACAGAGAGCAATCAGCCCCAGCATTTT
CASSLTESNQPQHF
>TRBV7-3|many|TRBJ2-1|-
TGTGCCAGCAGCTCAGTTATAGGCGAGCAGTTCTTC
CASSSVIGEQFF
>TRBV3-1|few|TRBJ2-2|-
TGTGCCAGCACCAAAAAGGAGGGAGCCGCCACCGGGGAGCTGTTTTTT
CASTKKEGAATGELFF
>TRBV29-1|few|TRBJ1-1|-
TGCAGCGTTGTTGGGGGCGCTGAAGCTTTCTTT
CSVVGGAEAFF
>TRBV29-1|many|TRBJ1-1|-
TGCAGCGTTGAAGACAGGACGGCGGGGAACACTGAAGCTTTCTTT
CSVEDRTAGNTEAFF
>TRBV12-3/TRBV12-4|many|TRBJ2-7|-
TGTGCCAGCAGTTTATTCAGGGGACCCTCCGAGCAGTACTTC
CASSLFRGPSEQYF
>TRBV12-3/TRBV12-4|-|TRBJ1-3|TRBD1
TGTGCCAGCTTTCAGGGGGGTATTGGACCCGGCATATATTTT
CASFQGGIGPGIYF
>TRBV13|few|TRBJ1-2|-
TGTGCCAGCAGCTTTCTGCAGGAGGCTAACTATGGCTACACCTTC
CASSFLQEANYGYTF
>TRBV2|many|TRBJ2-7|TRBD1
TGTGCCAGCAGTGCCAGGGGGTTCGGCGCCTACGAGCAGTACTTC
CASSARGFGAYEQYF
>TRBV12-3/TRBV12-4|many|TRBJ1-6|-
TGTGCCAGCAGTTTAAGGGCCGAAAATTCACCCCTCCACTTT
CASSLRAENSPLHF
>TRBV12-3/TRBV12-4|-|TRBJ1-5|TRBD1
TGTGCCAGCAGCCTCGGGACAGAGGGTCAGCCCCAGCATTTT
CASSLGTEGQPQHF
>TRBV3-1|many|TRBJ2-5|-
TGTGCCAGCAAAGACACGGCGGGGACGGAGACCCAGTACTTC
CASKDTAGTETQYF
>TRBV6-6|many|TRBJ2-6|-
TGTGCCAGCACTGATGTTACGGGCTTCTCTGGGGCCAACGTCCTGACTTTC
CASTDVTGFSGANVLTF
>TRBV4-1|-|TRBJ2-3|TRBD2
TGCGCCAGCAGCCAAGAGTCGACTAGCGGGCGATCTAGCACAGATACGCAGTATTTT
CASSQESTSGRSSTDTQYF
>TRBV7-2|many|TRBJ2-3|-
TGTGCCAGCAGCATTGAGACAGGGCGGGGAGATACGCAGTATTTT
CASSIETGRGDTQYF
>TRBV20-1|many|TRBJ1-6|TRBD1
TGCAGTGCTAGACGTAGACAGGGGAATTCACCCCTCCACTTT
CSARRRQGNSPLHF
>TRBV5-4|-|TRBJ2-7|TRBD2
TGTGCCAGCAGCAAGGGACTAACCGCCCGATACGAGCAGTACTTC
CASSKGLTARYEQYF
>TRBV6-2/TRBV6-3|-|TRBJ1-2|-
TGTGCCAGCAGTTCCAGCCTGAGAAGCAGTGGCTACACCTTC
CASSSSLRSSGYTF
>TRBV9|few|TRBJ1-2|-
TGTGCCAGCAGCCCCGGGACGGCTTATGGCTACACCTTC
CASSPGTAYGYTF
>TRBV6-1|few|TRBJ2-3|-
TGTGCCAGCAGTGATGAGAGCCTACACACAGATACGCAGTATTTT
CASSDESLHTDTQYF
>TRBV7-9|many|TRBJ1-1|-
TGTGCCAGCAGCTTAAGTCGGGATGAAGCTTTCTTT
CASSLSRDEAFF
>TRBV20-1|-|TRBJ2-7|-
TGCAGTGCTAGAGATGGGGGGGACAGATCCTACGAGCAGTACTTC
CSARDGGDRSYEQYF
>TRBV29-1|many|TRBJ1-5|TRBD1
TGCAGCGCCCGCATTGGGACAGGGGGGCATTTT
CSARIGTGGHF
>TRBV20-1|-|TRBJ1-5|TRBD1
TGCAGTGCTAGGAGTTTCAGGACAGGGGGAAATCAGCCCCAGCATTTT
CSARSFRTGGNQPQHF
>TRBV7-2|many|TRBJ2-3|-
TGTGCCAGCAGCGAAGTCAGCTATCCCCCCCCGGATACGCAGTATTTT
CASSEVSYPPPDTQYF
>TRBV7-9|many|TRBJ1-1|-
TGTGCCAGCAGCTGGGGGACCGACACTGAAGCTTTCTTT
CASSWGTDTEAFF
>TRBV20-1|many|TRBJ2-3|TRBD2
TGCAGTGCTAGAGATGTAGCGGGGGTTGGTACGCAGTATTTT
CSARDVAGVGTQYF
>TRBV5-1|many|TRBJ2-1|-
TGCGCCAGCAGCTTGGAAGGGACCTACAATGAGCAGTTCTTC
CASSLEGTYNEQFF
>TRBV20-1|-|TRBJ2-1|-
TGCAGTGCAATCCACGGGGCCAGGGAGAAAGGGAACCGCAATGAGCAGTTCTTC
CSAIHGAREKGNRNEQFF
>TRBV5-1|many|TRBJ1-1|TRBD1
TGCGCCAGCAGCAGTTTACAGGGGGTAAGAACTGAAGCTTTCTTT
CASSSLQGVRTEAFF
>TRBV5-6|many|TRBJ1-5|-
TGTGCCAGCAGCTTGGGGGGGCAGGGCGGTCAGCCCCAGCATTTT
CASSLGGQGGQPQHF
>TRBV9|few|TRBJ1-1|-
TGTGCCAGCAGCCCCGATGGGGATAACACTGAAGCTTTCTTT
CASSPDGDNTEAFF
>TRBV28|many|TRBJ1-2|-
TGTGCCAGCAGTTCCAGACAGCTTTACGGCTACACCTTC
CASSSRQLYGYTF
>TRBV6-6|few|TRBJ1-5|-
TGTGCCAGCAGACCCCGTGGGGGGGAGAGCAATCAGCCCCAGCATTTT
CASRPRGGESNQPQHF
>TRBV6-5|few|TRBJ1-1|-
TGTGCCAGCAGTTACGAGGGGGTAAACACTGAAGCTTTCTTT
CASSYEGVNTEAFF